This T cell receptor beta chain emerged from a study of blood T cell repertoires in COVID-19. Produced via immunoSEQ multiplex PCR; TCRdb's table is partial and in-frame only. The table lists about 210,000 clones, about 86% of them singletons. The source is a woman aged 40 to 50 in a cohort exposed to, infected with or recovered from COVID-19 (not recorded which). Sequencing was done on a sample of PBMCs or T cells enriched from blood (not recorded which).

The CDR3 reads CASSFRATNEQFF. In DNA, the CDR3 is TGTGCCAGCAGTTTCAGGGCAACCAATGAGCAGTTCTTC. The chain uses TRBV12-3 or TRBV12-4 and TRBJ2-1, with a tentative D call TRBD1 (5 bases). Trimming removed 3 bases from V and 6 bases from J, with 9 bases in between. The CDR3 runs 13 residues.